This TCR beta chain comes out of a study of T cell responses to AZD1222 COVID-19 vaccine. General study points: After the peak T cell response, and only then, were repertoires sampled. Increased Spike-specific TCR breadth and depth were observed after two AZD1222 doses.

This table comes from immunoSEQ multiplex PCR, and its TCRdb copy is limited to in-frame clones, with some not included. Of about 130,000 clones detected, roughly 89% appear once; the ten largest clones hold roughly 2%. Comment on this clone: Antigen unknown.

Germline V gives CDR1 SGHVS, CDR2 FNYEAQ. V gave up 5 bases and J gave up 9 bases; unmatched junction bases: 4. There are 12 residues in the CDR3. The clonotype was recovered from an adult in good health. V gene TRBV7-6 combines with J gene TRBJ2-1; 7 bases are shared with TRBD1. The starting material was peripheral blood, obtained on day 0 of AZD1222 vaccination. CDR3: CASSPTGVEQFF. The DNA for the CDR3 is TGTGCCAGCAGCCCTACAGGGGTTGAGCAGTTCTTC.